This T cell receptor beta chain was profiled in a study of cytomegalovirus exposure and HLA in healthy donors (dated by TCRdb to 2016 to 2017). About the investigation overall: In an earlier analysis of roughly 590 of the donors, 276 Gb of sequence data and some 100 million unique TCR beta sequences from approximately 180 million T cells were reported. Along with the roughly 710-subject first cohort, a separate validation cohort of 120 different subjects was used. The study was designed to test whether signatures of past pathogen exposure could be identified by cataloging public T cell receptors. Alongside the repertoire data, information on donor age, sex, ethnicity and CMV serostatus was compiled. Typing coverage varied by locus: roughly 629-640 donors for A, B, C, DRB1 and DQB1; more than 500 for DQA1; 600 to 610 for DPA1; 450 to 480 for DPB1. Of the roughly 400 genotyped donors, less than 85% were placed in the genetic ancestry cluster associated with self-reported Caucasian donors. Approximately 310 gigabases of sequencing data and approximately 84 million unique TCR sequences were included in an early release covering roughly 700 HLA-typed donors. The study used immunosequencing to profile the T cell repertoires of about 670 subjects and linked those repertoires to cytomegalovirus serostatus. High-throughput TCR immunosequencing, statistical association of individual TCRs with disease status, and machine learning were combined to predict cytomegalovirus infection status. A later analysis re-examined previously published TCR beta repertoires from 500 to 700 donors and added high-resolution HLA genotyping to investigate patterns of TCR occurrence. Rather than using new phenotypic data, the later analysis identified candidate immune exposures from TCR beta sequences and from how often those sequences occurred across donors. Both class I and class II loci were covered by HLA typing, at four-digit resolution. In an earlier analysis of more than 550 of the donors, high-throughput TCR beta sequencing was used to judge whether each TCR beta V gene segment behaved as functional or pseudogenic. Every repertoire in the discovery cohort had been generated on one and the same sequencing platform. Four or five DR-DQ haplotypes were handled as single units for association and clustering because linkage in the cohort was strong. Genome-wide SNP genotypes for about 55% of the roughly 670 donors were used in a later genetic analysis, which treated that subset as a discovery cohort. Across 300 to 500 genotyped donors of the cohort, an average of approximately 200,000 unique TCR beta nucleotide sequences per donor were sequenced, and approximately 17% of those sequences were non-productive. The research as a whole found: The authors suggested that the approach could potentially be generalized to other disease states and immunological phenotypes. The study gave a list of over 150 TCR beta chains associated with cytomegalovirus. The only immune exposure information available for the cohort was CMV serostatus. Specific HLA alleles were associated with roughly 17,000 TCR beta sequences at a false discovery rate of 0.05 in a later analysis. In both the original and validation cohorts, the classifier was reported to diagnose cytomegalovirus status with high specificity and sensitivity. A further reported finding was that TCR beta sequences accurately predicted the HLA-A and HLA-B alleles for most subjects in the first cohort. V-gene and J-gene trimming of TCR beta chains was associated with a missense DCLRE1C variant in a later genetic analysis, and the association was replicated in an independent cohort. Seventeen rarely observed V segments, including chromosome 9 orphons, were excluded from the earlier analysis of about 600 of the donors because counts were too low. Broadly in line with IMGT annotations, most TCR beta V segments showed up in productive rearrangements about 87% or about 30% of the time in an earlier analysis of under 700 of the donors. A later analysis found that most CMV-associated TCR beta chains appeared HLA-restricted, with HLA associations seemingly driven largely by CMV exposure. The 87-base-pair reads could not distinguish some IMGT-functional V segments, including TRBV6-2 and TRBV6-3, so those segments were excluded. HLA typing was unavailable for some donors at each locus, so association tests used only the typed subset. Most TCR sequences were observed very rarely across donors, whereas some public TCRs were present in many individuals. A later genetic analysis reported fewer N-insertions in productive TCRs among donors in an Asian-associated ancestry cluster than the 666-donor mean. In a later analysis, HLA-associated TCR beta chains showed more clonal expansion and lower generation probabilities than non-associated chains that were equally common. In a later analysis, the rate of TCR association differed among HLA loci, with DRB1 alleles having the most associated TCRs and HLA-C alleles having the fewest. When HLA alleles, especially DR and DQ, strongly co-occurred, attributing TCR associations to individual alleles was difficult. The cohort was sequenced for TCR beta chains only, and without alpha or paired-chain data the features that could be detected were limited. A cluster of highly shared sequence variants was judged likely to represent a technical artifact of the sequencing pipeline. A few of the identified cytomegalovirus-associated TCR beta chains were confirmed in vitro to be specific for cytomegalovirus antigens. Presence/absence analyses assumed roughly uniform sequencing depth across donors, an assumption that may not hold. In a later analysis, several top co-occurrence clusters were reported to appear linked to parvovirus B19, influenza, CMV and Epstein-Barr virus. Correlated functional status among segregating V segments might reflect linkage disequilibrium, but an unknown experimental factor could not be ruled out.

The germline V gene specifies KGHSH as CDR1 and LQKENI as CDR2. The germline ends are 14 bases apart after V is trimmed by 2 bases and J by 4 bases. The CDR3 spans 15 residues, from the cysteine through the phenylalanine. Only the CDR3 part of the read is kept: 45 bases, read in frame from the first base. This clone was detected only a few times. The antigen it recognizes is unknown. No much larger clone exists at a distance of one base, and base qualities are not known. The protocol used for the library was the immunoSEQ multiplex PCR assay. The multiplex PCR relied on a mix of 60 forward primers for TCR Vbeta segments and 13 reverse primers for TCR Jbeta segments. The CDR3 region of rearranged TCR beta genes was amplified from genomic DNA by a multiplex PCR assay. The Illumina HiSeq System was used to sequence the amplified TCR beta libraries as 87-base-pair reads. Per the source publication's procedure: In a later analysis, 80 million or so unique TCR beta chains were counted across the 650 to 750 repertoires, and about 10 million of these chains were shared by at least two donors. A nearest-neighbor algorithm error-corrected the raw reads and collapsed the reads into unique sequences, merging closely related sequences to remove PCR and sequencing errors. Alignment of CDR3 sequences to IMGT reference sequences was used to assign V, D and J gene segments. Each retained sequence needed at least a six-nucleotide match to both a V gene segment and a J gene segment. A rearrangement counted as productive if the CDR3 had no stop codons and remained in frame with V and J, and every other rearrangement counted as non-productive. Following IMGT convention, CDR3 was defined as the stretch from the second conserved V-encoded cysteine up to the conserved J-encoded phenylalanine. In an earlier analysis of roughly 610 of the donors, sequences lacking an unambiguous match to a single V gene segment were excluded. In an earlier analysis of 587 of the donors, V segments were called functional above 56.7% productive rearrangements and were called segregating when the between-donor standard deviation exceeded 5%. A statistical classification framework was built to diagnose cytomegalovirus status from the catalog of TCR beta chain sequences. In a later analysis, TCR nucleotide sequences were compared against IMGT/GENE-DB human TR gene sequences so that V and J genes could be assigned. Using the TCRdist pipeline, a later analysis assigned CDR3 sequences along with most-parsimonious VDJ recombination scenarios. A later analysis defined each TCR beta chain by its CDR3 amino acid sequence plus V-gene family, and excluded reads lacking a unique V-gene family. In a later analysis, fewer than 600 highly shared, low-generation-probability nucleotide sequences were removed to address suspected cross-contamination and a sequencing artifact. In a later analysis, a clonal expansion index for each public chain was calculated from normalized within-repertoire ranks of inferred template counts. Generation probabilities in a later analysis came from a VDJ recombination model fitted to out-of-frame rearrangements, and those results were checked against IGoR. Hypergeometric tests were used in a later analysis to score TCR-TCR, TCR-HLA and TCR-CMV co-occurrence, with a repertoire-size bias correction applied to the TCR pairs. A later analysis estimated false discovery rates by permuting HLA or CMV assignments 20 times. In a later analysis, co-occurring TCRs were grouped using DBSCAN, with TCRdist sequence similarity added in when clustering inside HLA-allele-positive subsets. For co-occurrence clustering, repertoires with fewer than 30,000 or more than 120,000 public chains were excluded, along with roughly 5 repertoires with anomalous nucleotide sharing. Imported from immuneACCESS, the table was reduced by TCRdb to in-frame sequences with V and J called. These copies leave out some clones; in studies compared against another copy, an unresolved V gene accounts for under half, and the cause of the remainder is not known. The V and J calls and clone size come from that table; D and trimming were worked out from the DNA. The sample has tens of thousands of clones on record, roughly 79% of them singletons. Around 1.4% of the sample lies in the top ten.

In total, roughly 710 healthy bone marrow donors made up the cohort. All cohort members were sampled while nominally healthy, although unrecorded immune exposures were likely present. The donor tested CMV seronegative and was one of the 352 seronegative cohort members. Every donor gave a peripheral blood sample, and the peripheral blood mononuclear cells from that sample were used for TCR beta sequencing. Genomic DNA extraction from the blood cell samples was performed with the Qiagen DNeasy Blood Extraction Kit. The receptor comes from a male donor in good health and CMV-seronegative. Material for sequencing was PBMCs. This chain is built from TRBV18 and TRBJ1-1; TRBD1 is a weak D gene call, 6 bases matching. The CDR3 amino acid sequence is: CASSPVGVGGTEAFF. The sequenced DNA: TGTGCCAGCTCACCAGTTGGGGTAGGGGGCACTGAAGCTTTCTTT.